This is a list of T cell receptor beta chains from one sample in a study of blood T cell repertoires in COVID-19. TCRdb keeps only in-frame clones here, not all; method: immunoSEQ multiplex PCR. The table includes 150,000 or so clones, 90% detected once. The sequencing input was peripheral blood. These receptors all come from a man aged 60 to 69 with active or convalescent COVID-19. Each CDR3 is given with its conserved first and last residue. The D gene is left open where the match is weak. Only part of the rows carry a size: once, few, many, or a class if the clone is expanded.

>12|TRBJ1-1|-|-|TRBV7-9
CASSRENTEAFF
TGTGCCAGCAGCCGGGAGAACACTGAAGCTTTCTTT
>15|TRBJ1-2|few|TRBD1|TRBV6-5
CASSPRQGASYGYTF
TGTGCCAGCAGTCCCCGTCAGGGGGCGAGCTATGGCTACACCTTC
>16|TRBJ1-5|-|TRBD1|TRBV11-2
CASSLGTGGATQPQHF
TGTGCCAGCAGCTTAGGGACAGGGGGTGCAACTCAGCCCCAGCATTTT
>16|TRBJ1-5|-|-|TRBV10-2
CASSESSRQGNQPQHF
TGCGCCAGCAGTGAGTCGTCGCGCCAGGGCAATCAGCCCCAGCATTTT
>15|TRBJ2-7|-|TRBD1|TRBV6-1
CASSEAGQGVYEQYF
TGTGCCAGCAGTGAGGCGGGACAGGGGGTCTACGAGCAGTACTTC
>14|TRBJ2-3|-|TRBD1|TRBV19
CATRGQGVTDTQYF
TGTGCCACCCGCGGGCAGGGGGTCACAGATACGCAGTATTTT
>15|TRBJ1-1|once|TRBD1|TRBV18
CASSIRQGLDTEAFF
TGTGCCAGCTCAATACGACAGGGATTGGACACTGAAGCTTTCTTT
>12|TRBJ2-7|-|TRBD2|TRBV29-1
CSAQRESYEQYF
TGCAGCGCTCAGCGGGAGTCCTACGAGCAGTACTTC
>15|TRBJ2-1|-|TRBD2|TRBV29-1
CSGLGTSGFYNEQFF
TGCAGCGGATTAGGGACTAGCGGTTTCTACAATGAGCAGTTCTTC
>18|TRBJ2-6|-|-|TRBV7-2
CASSARGAGYSGANVLTF
TGTGCCAGCAGCGCTCGGGGAGCGGGTTACTCTGGGGCCAACGTCCTGACTTTC
>16|TRBJ2-7|once|TRBD1|TRBV4-1
CASSQKTGTGFYEQYF
TGCGCCAGCAGCCAGAAAACCGGGACAGGGTTCTACGAGCAGTACTTC
>13|TRBJ2-7|once|-|TRBV3-1/TRBV3-2
CASSQDRITEQYF
TGTGCCAGCAGCCAAGATAGAATTACGGAGCAGTACTTC
>16|TRBJ1-1|once|-|TRBV11-3
CASSLDSGGGWTEAFF
TGTGCCAGCAGCTTAGATTCCGGGGGAGGTTGGACTGAAGCTTTCTTT
>15|TRBJ1-2|-|TRBD1|TRBV27
CASSLVGQGTYGYTF
TGTGCCAGCAGTTTAGTAGGACAGGGAACCTATGGCTACACCTTC
>16|TRBJ1-3|-|-|TRBV7-6
CASSLGRGGSGNTIYF
TGTGCCAGCAGCTTAGGTCGTGGCGGTTCTGGAAACACCATATATTTT
>15|TRBJ1-5|once|-|TRBV11-2
CASSLDRQHNQPQHF
TGTGCCAGCAGCTTAGATCGACAGCACAATCAGCCCCAGCATTTT
>17|TRBJ1-2|-|-|TRBV15
CATSREKNNRANYGYTF
TGTGCCACCAGCAGAGAGAAGAACAACAGGGCTAACTATGGCTACACCTTC
>15|TRBJ2-3|-|TRBD1|TRBV10-3
CAISATGANTDTQYF
TGTGCCATCAGCGCGACAGGGGCCAACACAGATACGCAGTATTTT
>15|TRBJ2-2|-|-|TRBV6-5
CASRRTVTNTGELFF
TGTGCCAGCAGACGGACTGTGACGAACACCGGGGAGCTGTTTTTT
>13|TRBJ2-5|-|-|TRBV6-5
CASRRGLGATQYF
TGTGCCAGCCGTCGCGGGCTGGGCGCGACCCAGTACTTC
>13|TRBJ1-6|-|TRBD1|TRBV29-1
CSVRTGADSPLHF
TGCAGCGTTCGGACAGGGGCGGATTCACCCCTCCACTTT
>13|TRBJ1-1|-|-|TRBV10-2
CASIPTGNTEAFF
TGCGCCAGCATCCCGACGGGGAACACTGAAGCTTTCTTT
>13|TRBJ1-2|-|TRBD1|TRBV5-4
CASRSGTGFDYTF
TGTGCCAGCAGGTCCGGGACAGGGTTTGACTACACCTTC
>15|TRBJ1-2|-|-|TRBV19
CASSTGPGRAYGYTF
TGTGCCAGTAGTACCGGTCCCGGCAGGGCGTATGGCTACACCTTC
>13|TRBJ2-5|once|-|TRBV29-1
CSGSAGRQETQYF
TGCAGCGGATCAGCCGGGAGACAAGAGACCCAGTACTTC
>13|TRBJ1-1|-|TRBD1|TRBV7-7
CASAQGEDTEAFF
TGTGCCAGCGCACAGGGGGAGGACACTGAAGCTTTCTTT
>17|TRBJ2-7|-|-|TRBV5-1
CASSLGIGSLNSYEQYF
TGCGCCAGCAGCCTTGGAATCGGGAGCCTCAACTCCTACGAGCAGTACTTC
>13|TRBJ1-5|-|-|TRBV6-6
CASSLGDAQPQHF
TGTGCCAGCAGCCTAGGGGATGCTCAGCCCCAGCATTTT
>15|TRBJ1-1|-|TRBD1|TRBV19
CASSSIRDRVTEAFF
TGTGCCAGTAGTAGTATCCGGGACAGGGTTACTGAAGCTTTCTTT
>16|TRBJ1-2|few|TRBD1|TRBV18
CASSPPGGTGRYGYTF
TGTGCCAGCTCACCCCCTGGTGGGACAGGGAGGTATGGCTACACCTTC
>14|TRBJ2-3|-|TRBD1|TRBV29-1
CSVEGGQGGDTQYF
TGCAGCGTTGAAGGGGGACAGGGAGGAGATACGCAGTATTTT
>15|TRBJ1-4|few|-|TRBV7-5
CVRSLAKQGSEKLFF
TGTGTCAGAAGCTTAGCTAAACAGGGGAGTGAAAAACTGTTTTTT
>13|TRBJ1-1|-|-|TRBV19
CASTKWGGTEAFF
TGTGCCAGTACCAAGTGGGGAGGAACTGAAGCTTTCTTT
>13|TRBJ1-2|-|TRBD1|TRBV12-3/TRBV12-4
CASSGQGAWGYTF
TGTGCCAGCAGTGGGCAGGGGGCATGGGGCTACACCTTC
>14|TRBJ2-1|-|TRBD2|TRBV20-1
CSASGLAGSNEQFF
TGCAGTGCTAGTGGGCTAGCGGGGAGCAATGAGCAGTTCTTC
>16|TRBJ1-1|once|TRBD1|TRBV5-1
CASSPGDRTVNTEAFF
TGCGCCAGCAGCCCCGGGGACAGGACGGTGAACACTGAAGCTTTCTTT
>14|TRBJ1-2|-|-|TRBV5-1
CASSKSGETSGYTF
TGCGCCAGCAGCAAGTCAGGGGAGACGTCTGGCTACACCTTC
>15|TRBJ1-4|-|-|TRBV5-6
CASSFPGLPGEKLFF
TGTGCCAGCAGCTTTCCGGGACTCCCTGGGGAAAAACTGTTTTTT
>14|TRBJ1-2|-|TRBD1|TRBV28
CASSLQDRVNGYTF
TGTGCCAGCAGTTTGCAGGACAGGGTTAATGGCTACACCTTC
>15|TRBJ1-1|-|-|TRBV18
CASSTTGFLNTEAFF
TGTGCCAGCTCAACAACAGGGTTCCTGAACACTGAAGCTTTCTTT
>14|TRBJ1-5|-|TRBD1|TRBV7-9
CAISGGTGNQPQHF
TGTGCCATCTCGGGGGGGACAGGCAATCAGCCCCAGCATTTT
>13|TRBJ1-6|-|-|TRBV5-1
CASSSLADSPLHF
TGCGCCAGCAGCTCCCTTGCGGATTCACCCCTCCACTTT
>15|TRBJ2-7|-|TRBD2|TRBV14
CASSPNRLAGYEQYF
TGTGCCAGCAGCCCCAACCGTCTAGCGGGATACGAGCAGTACTTC
>15|TRBJ2-3|-|-|TRBV6-1
CASSEAGAQGDTQYF
TGTGCCAGCAGTGAGGCGGGGGCACAGGGAGATACGCAGTATTTT
>15|TRBJ2-7|few|TRBD1|TRBV10-3
CATGFGQDRSYEQYF
TGTGCCACTGGATTCGGACAGGATCGTTCCTACGAGCAGTACTTC
>18|TRBJ2-7|-|TRBD1|TRBV14
CASSQLRDRNLRSYEQYF
TGTGCCAGCAGCCAACTCCGGGACAGGAACCTACGCTCCTACGAGCAGTACTTC
>16|TRBJ2-7|once|TRBD1|TRBV11-2
CASSLGFGTGSYEQYF
TGTGCCAGCAGCTTAGGTTTTGGGACAGGATCCTACGAGCAGTACTTC
>16|TRBJ2-7|once|TRBD1|TRBV18
CASSPVTVGQGAEQYF
TGTGCCAGCTCACCAGTTACGGTAGGACAGGGCGCCGAGCAGTACTTC
>15|TRBJ1-1|-|-|TRBV2
CASTREDIGRTEAFF
TGTGCCAGCACCCGAGAGGACATTGGAAGGACTGAAGCTTTCTTT
>15|TRBJ1-1|-|-|TRBV28
CASSLLSQGGTEAFF
TGTGCCAGCAGTTTACTGTCGCAGGGAGGCACTGAAGCTTTCTTT
>15|TRBJ2-5|few|TRBD2|TRBV5-1
CASSLGLAGEETQYF
TGCGCCAGCAGCTTGGGTCTAGCGGGGGAAGAGACCCAGTACTTC
>16|TRBJ1-6|once|-|TRBV3-1/TRBV3-2
CASSQIPREMFSPLHF
TGTGCCAGCAGCCAAATCCCCAGGGAAATGTTTTCACCCCTCCACTTT
>16|TRBJ2-1|-|TRBD2|TRBV4-1
CASSQGIGLAGHEQFF
TGCGCCAGCAGCCAGGGAATCGGGCTAGCGGGACATGAGCAGTTCTTC
>14|TRBJ1-2|-|TRBD1|TRBV6-5
CASILRDRGFGYTF
TGTGCCAGCATCCTCCGGGACAGGGGGTTCGGCTACACCTTC